The T cell receptor (beta chain) described here comes from a study of long-term antiretroviral therapy in people with HIV. Germline assignment: CDR1 MNHNS and CDR2 SASEGT. With 1 base removed from V and 6 bases from J, the gap between germline ends came to 21 bases. CDR3 length equals 17 residues. Sequencing relied on immunoSEQ assay v3.0, run at survey level. Sequencing used immunoSEQ multiplex PCR; TCRdb keeps in-frame clones, though not all of them. This sample carries some 28,000 clones, over 75% of them seen once, and the ten largest clones take approximately 8%. Details on this clone: What it binds is not known.

Study results and limitations: Blood collection from the mid-2000s to the late 2010s possibly occurred under older ART regimens. On ART adherence, viral resistance or therapy changes, no data were available. The range of CDR3 lengths in HIV repertoires proved narrower than that found in controls. Regardless of time point, clones expanded before ART dominated the repertoire.

The sequence was collected from a man between 40 and 49 years old with HIV. Sequencing was performed on unsorted PBMCs, taken 3 years after starting antiretroviral therapy. This chain joins TRBV6-1 and TRBJ1-2; no clear D gene. Here the CDR3 reads CASSEGHRGLFLNGYTF. The CDR3 DNA is TGTGCCAGCAGTGAAGGACATAGAGGCCTATTTCTTAATGGCTACACCTTC.